These T cell receptor beta chains were read from a single sample in a study of long-term antiretroviral therapy in people with HIV. The repertoire was sequenced with immunoSEQ multiplex PCR; TCRdb's copy has only in-frame clones and lacks some. The sample has 23,000 or so clones, under 80% seen once; the top ten hold around 4.8%. The specimen was unsorted PBMCs, collected 0.5 years after starting antiretroviral therapy. The source is a woman in her forties with HIV. CDR3s include the opening cysteine and the closing phenylalanine or tryptophan. D genes are given only for firm matches. Size is stated for part of the rows, as once, few or many counts, or as a class when the clone is expanded.

>TRBV12-5|TRBJ2-2|TRBD2|once
TGTGCTAGTGGTTTGGTACCCTCGACTAGCGGGGGGACCGGGGAGCTGTTTTTT
CASGLVPSTSGGTGELFF
>TRBV28|TRBJ2-2|TRBD2|-
TGTGCCACCCGGGGGGGTACGAACACCGGGGAGCTGTTTTTT
CATRGGTNTGELFF
>TRBV6-5|TRBJ1-2|-|-
TGTGCCAGCAGTTACGGGTCGATCGGTGGCTACACCTTC
CASSYGSIGGYTF
>TRBV5-1|TRBJ2-5|TRBD1|once
TGCGCCAGCAGCTTAACAGGGGGCGGGGGTCGGGAGACCCAGTACTTC
CASSLTGGGGRETQYF
>TRBV29-1|TRBJ1-2|TRBD1|-
TGCAGCGTTGAATCGGGACAGGGTCTCTATGGCTACACCTTC
CSVESGQGLYGYTF
>TRBV5-4|TRBJ2-3|TRBD2|-
TGTGCCAGCAGCTTGGACGGACTAGCGGGGGCGAGCACAGATACGCAGTATTTT
CASSLDGLAGASTDTQYF
>TRBV29-1|TRBJ2-5|TRBD2|-
TGCAGCCAATGGACGGGGGGGCCCGGTCAGGAGACCCAGTACTTC
CSQWTGGPGQETQYF
>TRBV19|TRBJ2-2|-|few
TGTGCCAGTATCGTTGGGGGGGGCGCACCCGGGGAGCTGTTTTTT
CASIVGGGAPGELFF
>TRBV5-5|TRBJ2-1|-|-
TGTGCCAGCAGCCTACAGGCCGGAACCCTCTACAATGAGCAGTTCTTC
CASSLQAGTLYNEQFF
>TRBV4-2|TRBJ1-2|-|few
TGTGCCAGCAGCCTTAGGGGGGCGGAATTTTATGGCTACACCTTC
CASSLRGAEFYGYTF
>TRBV6-5|TRBJ2-1|TRBD1|-
TGTGCCAGCAGACCCCCCGGGACAGCCTACAATGAGCAGTTCTTC
CASRPPGTAYNEQFF
>TRBV7-9|TRBJ1-1|-|-
TGTGCCAGCAGCTTAGAGGACCGTGAAGCTTTCTTT
CASSLEDREAFF
>TRBV19|TRBJ2-7|-|-
TGTGCCAGTAGTCGGACTCTTCCAGGTCGCGAGCAGTACTTC
CASSRTLPGREQYF
>TRBV18|TRBJ1-4|TRBD1|once
TGTGCCAGCTCACTTAACCAGGGGGCGCTTCGCGAAAAACTGTTTTTT
CASSLNQGALREKLFF
>TRBV19|TRBJ1-5|TRBD1|-
TGTGCCAGTAGTATGGAAAACAGGGGGACCAATCAGCCCCAGCATTTT
CASSMENRGTNQPQHF
>TRBV7-3|TRBJ2-1|-|-
TGTGCCAGCAGCTTGGGCAGAATCGACTACAATGAGCAGTTCTTC
CASSLGRIDYNEQFF
>TRBV28|TRBJ1-5|-|few
TGTGCCAGCAACCCACAGGGAGCGAGTCAGCCCCAGCATTTT
CASNPQGASQPQHF
>TRBV28|TRBJ1-2|TRBD1|-
TGTGCCAGCAAACCTGGACAGGGCTATGGCTACACCTTC
CASKPGQGYGYTF
>TRBV20-1|TRBJ1-1|-|-
TGCAGTGCTAGAGATCGTGTAGCTTTCTTT
CSARDRVAFF
>TRBV25-1|TRBJ1-3|TRBD1|few
TGTGCCAGCAGTGAACGGGGGGACAGGGTGAACGGAAACACCATATATTTT
CASSERGDRVNGNTIYF
>TRBV5-1|TRBJ2-3|-|-
TGCGCCAGCAGCTTGGGGTTGAGGGAGAGCACAGATACGCAGTATTTT
CASSLGLRESTDTQYF
>TRBV9|TRBJ1-2|TRBD1|once
TGTGCCAGCAGCGGGACAGGGGATGGCTACACCTTC
CASSGTGDGYTF
>TRBV7-2|TRBJ2-7|-|-
TGTGCCAGCAGCCAGGACTACTCCTCCTACGAGCAGTACTTC
CASSQDYSSYEQYF
>TRBV27|TRBJ2-3|TRBD2|-
TGTGCCAGCACGGGGGGGAGGTTGACAGATACGCAGTATTTT
CASTGGRLTDTQYF
>TRBV4-1|TRBJ2-7|-|-
TGCGCCAGCAGCCACACCCACGACAGGACCTACGAGCAGTACTTC
CASSHTHDRTYEQYF
>TRBV5-1|TRBJ1-2|-|-
TGCGCCAGCAGCCAAAAAGCTAACTATGGCTACACCTTC
CASSQKANYGYTF
>TRBV2|TRBJ2-1|TRBD1|-
TGTGCCAGCAGTGGTGGACAGGGTATCAATGAGCAGTTCTTC
CASSGGQGINEQFF
>TRBV27|TRBJ1-3|-|-
TGTGCCAGCAGTTTATCCCAGGGAAGCTCTGGAAACACCATATATTTT
CASSLSQGSSGNTIYF
>TRBV7-6|TRBJ1-2|-|-
TGTGCCAGCAGCACAAGAAACTATGGCTACACCTTC
CASSTRNYGYTF
>TRBV16|TRBJ1-4|TRBD1|-
TGTGCCAGCAGCCAAGCAGGGGGACCTAATGAAAAACTGTTTTTT
CASSQAGGPNEKLFF
>TRBV5-4|TRBJ2-7|TRBD1|-
TGTGCCAGCACCCGGGACAGTCAGGGCGAGCAGTACTTC
CASTRDSQGEQYF
>TRBV7-9|TRBJ2-7|-|few
TGTGCCAGCGGGTCAGAGAGGCTAGCCTCCTACGAGCAGTACTTC
CASGSERLASYEQYF
>TRBV9|TRBJ2-5|-|-
TGTGCCAGCAGCCACGGGATGGGCGACCAAGAGACCCAGTACTTC
CASSHGMGDQETQYF
>TRBV7-9|TRBJ2-2|-|-
TGTGCCAGCAGCTTAGTGGGCCATAACACCGGGGAGCTGTTTTTT
CASSLVGHNTGELFF
>TRBV7-9|TRBJ1-3|-|-
TGTGCCAGCAGCTTAGGGGGTTCCGGAAACACCATATATTTT
CASSLGGSGNTIYF
>TRBV18|TRBJ2-3|-|-
TGTGCCAGCTCACCAATAGACAGTGCTGGAGATACGCAGTATTTT
CASSPIDSAGDTQYF
>TRBV2|TRBJ1-3|-|once
TGTGCCAGCAGTGAAGGGGCCAGAACTGGAAACACCATATATTTT
CASSEGARTGNTIYF
>TRBV20-1|TRBJ2-1|-|-
TGCAGTGCTAGAGATCCCAATGAGCAGTTCTTC
CSARDPNEQFF
>TRBV14|TRBJ1-1|-|-
TGTGCCAGCAGCCAACCTACGGTGTTGAACACTGAAGCTTTCTTT
CASSQPTVLNTEAFF
>TRBV11-2|TRBJ2-2|TRBD2|-
TGTGCCAGCAGCTTAACGACTAGCCCGAGTATCGGGGAGCTGTTTTTT
CASSLTTSPSIGELFF
>TRBV5-4|TRBJ1-2|-|-
TGTGCCAGCAGCTCAGAAAACCAGGGCCTCTATGGCTACACCTTC
CASSSENQGLYGYTF
>TRBV2|TRBJ2-1|TRBD2|-
TGTGCCGGACAATTGGGGACTAGCGGGGTGAATGAGCAGTTCTTC
CAGQLGTSGVNEQFF
>TRBV27|TRBJ1-2|-|few
TGTGCCAGCAGTTTAAATCCCCCTGGAGGCTACACCTTC
CASSLNPPGGYTF
>TRBV6-5|TRBJ2-1|-|-
TGTGCCGTCACACAACCGCCCTACAATGAGCAGTTCTTC
CAVTQPPYNEQFF
>TRBV7-9|TRBJ1-2|TRBD1|-
TGTGCCAGCAGCTTAGGCGGAGGGACAGAGGATTATGGCTACACCTTC
CASSLGGGTEDYGYTF
>TRBV5-6|TRBJ1-5|-|-
TGTGCCAGCAGCGACCTGGACCGTGTTGGGCAGCCCCAGCATTTT
CASSDLDRVGQPQHF
>TRBV28|TRBJ1-2|-|-
TGTGCCAGCAGTTTATGGGTGGGGAACTATGGCTACACCTTC
CASSLWVGNYGYTF
>TRBV18|TRBJ1-6|-|-
TGTGCCAGCTCACCACGGGAGGATTCACCCCTCCACTTT
CASSPREDSPLHF
>TRBV2|TRBJ2-1|TRBD2|-
TGTGCCAGCATACTAGCGGGAGGATACAATGAGCAGTTCTTC
CASILAGGYNEQFF
>TRBV6-5|TRBJ1-2|-|-
TGTGCCAGCAGAAACGACAGGAATCTCGCTGGCTACACCTTC
CASRNDRNLAGYTF